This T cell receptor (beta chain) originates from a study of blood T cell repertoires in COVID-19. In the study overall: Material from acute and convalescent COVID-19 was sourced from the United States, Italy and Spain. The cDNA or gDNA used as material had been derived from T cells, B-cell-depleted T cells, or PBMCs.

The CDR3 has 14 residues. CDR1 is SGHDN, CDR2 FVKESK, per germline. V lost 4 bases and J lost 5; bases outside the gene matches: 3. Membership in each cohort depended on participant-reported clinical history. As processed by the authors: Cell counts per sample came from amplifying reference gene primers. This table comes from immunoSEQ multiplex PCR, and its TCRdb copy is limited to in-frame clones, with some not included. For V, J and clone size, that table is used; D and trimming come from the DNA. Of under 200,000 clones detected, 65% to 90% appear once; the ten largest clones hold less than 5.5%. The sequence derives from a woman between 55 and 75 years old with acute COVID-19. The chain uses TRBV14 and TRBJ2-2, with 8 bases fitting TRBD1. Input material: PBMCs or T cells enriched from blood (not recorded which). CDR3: CASSLNRGTGELFF. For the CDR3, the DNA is TGTGCCAGCAGCCTTAACAGGGGGACCGGGGAGCTGTTTTTT.